A selection of T cell receptor beta chains follows, all from one sample in a study of T cell responses to AZD1222 COVID-19 vaccine. Only in-frame clones appear in the TCRdb table, and some are missing; sequencing was by immunoSEQ multiplex PCR. The sample includes more than 110,000 clones, 90% of them seen just once. The sequencing here drew on peripheral blood, taken on day 0 of AZD1222 vaccination. All receptors derive from an adult in good health. Each CDR3 is given with its conserved first and last residue. D genes are given only for firm matches. Size tells how often a clone was seen (once, few, many) or the class of an expanded clone, and some rows leave it out.

TRBV30	TRBJ1-2	few	TRBD1	CAGRDRANYGYTF	TGTGCCGGCCGGGACAGAGCTAACTATGGCTACACCTTC
TRBV15	TRBJ2-3	-	-	CATSRDSELADTQYF	TGTGCCACCAGCAGAGATTCAGAACTAGCTGATACGCAGTATTTT
TRBV6-4	TRBJ1-4	-	TRBD1	CAPRRQGEKLFF	TGTGCCCCCAGGAGACAGGGTGAAAAACTGTTTTTT
TRBV11-2	TRBJ2-3	few	-	CASSLGGAITDTQYF	TGTGCCAGCAGCTTAGGCGGGGCCATCACAGATACGCAGTATTTT
TRBV3-1/TRBV3-2	TRBJ1-2	-	TRBD1	CASSQENSRTGGFGYTF	TGTGCCAGCAGCCAAGAGAACTCTCGGACAGGGGGCTTTGGCTACACCTTC
TRBV5-1	TRBJ1-3	-	-	CASSLAGNTIYF	TGCGCCAGCAGCTTGGCCGGAAACACCATATATTTT
TRBV5-1	TRBJ1-2	-	-	CASSRVSTERYGYTF	TGCGCCAGCAGCAGAGTCAGCACGGAACGATATGGCTACACCTTC
TRBV5-1	TRBJ1-2	-	-	CASSLDSGGYTF	TGCGCCAGCAGCTTGGACAGTGGGGGCTACACCTTC
TRBV7-8	TRBJ1-4	-	-	CASSLAGMTNEKLFF	TGTGCCAGCAGCTTAGCAGGGATGACTAATGAAAAACTGTTTTTT
TRBV5-4	TRBJ2-3	-	-	CASSLRGQGIDTQYF	TGTGCCAGCAGCTTGCGTGGCCAGGGGATCGATACGCAGTATTTT
TRBV7-8	TRBJ1-5	-	TRBD1	CASSSRAGTGPNSNQPQHF	TGTGCCAGCAGCTCCAGGGCCGGGACAGGGCCTAATAGCAATCAGCCCCAGCATTTT
TRBV30	TRBJ1-2	-	-	CAWGIPLGGLGYTF	TGTGCCTGGGGCATCCCCCTGGGGGGGCTTGGCTACACCTTC
TRBV18	TRBJ2-3	-	-	CASTRGADTQYF	TGTGCCAGCACGAGGGGAGCAGATACGCAGTATTTT
TRBV5-6	TRBJ2-7	-	TRBD2	CASSEGLAEPSYEQYF	TGTGCCAGCAGCGAGGGACTAGCGGAACCCTCCTACGAGCAGTACTTC
TRBV18	TRBJ1-4	few	TRBD1	CASSTGYTNEKLFF	TGTGCCAGCTCGACAGGGTATACTAATGAAAAACTGTTTTTT
TRBV18	TRBJ1-3	-	-	CASSESSGNTIYF	TGTGCCAGCTCAGAGAGCTCTGGAAACACCATATATTTT
TRBV29-1	TRBJ1-2	-	-	CSVPADGYTF	TGCAGCGTACCCGCAGATGGCTACACCTTC
TRBV4-3	TRBJ2-3	-	TRBD1	CASSRGQGTGRADTQYF	TGCGCCAGCAGCCGGGGGCAAGGGACAGGTCGGGCAGATACGCAGTATTTT
TRBV30	TRBJ1-5	-	-	CAWSVSRNQPQHF	TGTGCCTGGAGTGTTTCCCGAAATCAGCCCCAGCATTTT
TRBV10-3	TRBJ2-3	-	-	CAISAVAIEGDTQYF	TGTGCCATCAGTGCTGTGGCTATCGAGGGAGATACGCAGTATTTT
TRBV5-6	TRBJ1-2	-	TRBD1	CASNKDLQGDFYGYTF	TGTGCCAGCAACAAGGACCTCCAGGGGGATTTCTATGGCTACACCTTC
TRBV14	TRBJ2-5	-	-	CASSQGGRSSQETQYF	TGTGCCAGCAGCCAAGGAGGCAGGAGCTCCCAAGAGACCCAGTACTTC